This T cell receptor beta chain was identified in a study of beta chain features in type 1 diabetes (dated 2018 in TCRdb). With respect to the entire study: Mean age, gender distribution, total cell number and subset yield did not differ between patients and healthy donors. The study compared the TCRB repertoires of sorted circulating CD4+ T cell subsets in recently diagnosed type 1 diabetes patients with those in matched healthy donors. Naive and central memory subsets were obtained from all 30 or so donors, but regulatory and stem cell-like memory subsets were isolated from only 8 patients and about 8 healthy donors. A total of about 99,000,000 sorted cells were examined across all samples, and RNA yield correlated strongly with the number of cells per subset.

This clone came up a few times. Its target antigen remains unknown. Qualities for individual bases were not recorded, and no much larger clone is one base off. Findings and caveats that apply to the study as a whole: A moderate but significant shortening of TCRB CDR3 length was observed in type 1 diabetes patients in all four CD4+ subsets. Sequencing cDNA rather than genomic DNA could over-represent highly expressing activated cells, although activation and CD3 levels did not differ between groups. At VDJ recombination sites, patients with type 1 diabetes made fewer insertions and deleted more nucleotides, a pattern implying thymic rearrangement abnormalities. Naive, central memory and regulatory TCRB repertoires appeared to be more alike among patients than among healthy donors. Shorter templates might have been favored by PCR, but patient and control samples were amplified and corrected together, so both groups would have been affected equally by any skew. Because the HLA sub-analyses included only small numbers of individuals, any influence of HLA type on TCRB rearrangement was left unresolved.

From each donor, a single peripheral blood sample of roughly 0.11 L on average was drawn into heparinised tubes. A BD FACSAria II and a panel including CD45RO, CCR7, CD25, CD127, CD95 and CD27 were used to sort naive, central memory, regulatory and stem cell-like memory CD4+ T cells. All sorted populations exceeded 95% purity. Right away, PBMCs were isolated by Lymphoprep density gradient centrifugation and were stained directly, with no culture step. So that batch effects would be minimized, each experiment stained and sorted samples in pairs, pairing one healthy donor with one patient. Measured from the cysteine to the phenylalanine, the CDR3 is 11 residues long. Only the CDR3 DNA stays, 33 bases, in frame from base 1. CDR1 and CDR2 were assigned from the germline V gene as SGHRS and YFSETQ. V lost 6 bases and J lost 8 bases; the stretch between them is 9 bases long. The entire amount of isolated RNA was reverse transcribed using the High Capacity cDNA Reverse Transcription Kit, so the sequenced TCRB transcripts were expressed ones. Deep immunoSEQ sequencing was applied to naive, central memory and regulatory T cell samples, giving an average of around 3.4 million total reads per sample. After sorted cells were lysed in RLT buffer, RNA was extracted with DNase-treated RNeasy Micro or Mini kits, with the choice depending on cell number. To prevent cross-contamination, every cell subset was processed on its own, while patient and healthy donor samples were processed together. The immunoSEQ multiplex PCR was used to amplify TCRB sequences from cDNA, yielding 87-bp fragments that span the CDR3 region. Amplicons were sequenced on the Illumina HiSeq platform. The study's own analysis went as follows. PCR bias was computationally corrected using synthetic template baselines, reads within Hamming distance 2 were collapsed, and singletons that could not be merged were discarded. Reads were aligned against IMGT so that V, D and J genes, CDR3 length and insertions or deletions at six rearrangement sites could be assigned. Clonotype counts were normalized to sorted cell number within each subset before computing true diversity and Gini coefficients with the tcR R package. The overlap coefficient, calculated on TCRB nucleotide sequences, was used to measure repertoire sharing. Out-of-frame TCRB sequences from naive cells were analyzed to stand in for the pre-selection repertoire. Imported from immuneACCESS, the table was reduced by TCRdb to in-frame sequences with V and J called. These copies leave out some clones; in studies compared against another copy, an unresolved V gene accounts for under half, and the cause of the remainder is not known. Clone size and the V and J calls come from that table; the DNA yielded D and trimming. In all, the sample holds hundreds of thousands of clones, and roughly a sixth of those were seen once. Under 0.095% of the sample is taken by the ten largest.

Sequencing input: naive CD4+ T cells from blood. According to the study, the label for this sample's cell subset or site signals: true naive CD4+ T cells. This TCR was sampled from a man aged 18-30 years in good health. The V gene is TRBV5-1 and the J gene is TRBJ2-1, with TRBD1 tentatively as D gene (6 bases match). The nucleotides are TGCGCCAGCAAACAGGGCCATGAGCAGTTCTTC. Its amino acids are CASKQGHEQFF.